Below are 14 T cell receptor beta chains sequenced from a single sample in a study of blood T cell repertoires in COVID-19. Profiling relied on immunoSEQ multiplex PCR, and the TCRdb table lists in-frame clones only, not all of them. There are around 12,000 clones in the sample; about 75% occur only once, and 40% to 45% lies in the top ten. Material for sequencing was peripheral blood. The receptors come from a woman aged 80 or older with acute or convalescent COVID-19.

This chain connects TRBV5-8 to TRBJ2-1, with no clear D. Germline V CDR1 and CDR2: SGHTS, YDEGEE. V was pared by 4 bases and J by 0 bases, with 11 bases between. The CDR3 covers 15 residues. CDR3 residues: CASSIAVVSYNEQFF. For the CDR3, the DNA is TGTGCCAGCAGCATCGCAGTGGTCTCCTACAATGAGCAGTTCTTC.

The CDR3 is CATSPRDSFTGELFF. As DNA, the CDR3 is TGTGCCACCAGCCCCCGGGACAGTTTTACCGGGGAGCTGTTTTTT. The chain couples TRBV24-1 to TRBJ2-2; 7 bases line up with TRBD1. Germline CDR1 KGHDR, CDR2 SFDVKD. This CDR3 has 15 residues. The V segment lost 7 bases and the J segment 5 bases; nucleotides outside the gene matches: 9.

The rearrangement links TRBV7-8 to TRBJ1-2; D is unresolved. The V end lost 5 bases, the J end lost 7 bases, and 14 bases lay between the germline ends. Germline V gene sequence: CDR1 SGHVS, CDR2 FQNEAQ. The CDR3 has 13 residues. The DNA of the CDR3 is TGTGCCAGCAGCCCCCGGGAAATCGGTGGCTACACCTTC. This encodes CASSPREIGGYTF.

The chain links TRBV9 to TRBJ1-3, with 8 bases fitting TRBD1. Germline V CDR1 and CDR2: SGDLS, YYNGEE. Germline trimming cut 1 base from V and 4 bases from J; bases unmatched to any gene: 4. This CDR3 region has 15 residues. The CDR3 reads CASSVQGAWGNTIYF. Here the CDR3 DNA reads TGTGCCAGCAGCGTACAGGGGGCGTGGGGAAACACCATATATTTT.

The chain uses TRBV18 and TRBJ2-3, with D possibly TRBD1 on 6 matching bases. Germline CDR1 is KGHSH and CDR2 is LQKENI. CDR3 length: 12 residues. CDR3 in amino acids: CGTGTSTDTQYF. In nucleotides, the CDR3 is TGTGGTACAGGGACGAGCACAGATACGCAGTATTTT.

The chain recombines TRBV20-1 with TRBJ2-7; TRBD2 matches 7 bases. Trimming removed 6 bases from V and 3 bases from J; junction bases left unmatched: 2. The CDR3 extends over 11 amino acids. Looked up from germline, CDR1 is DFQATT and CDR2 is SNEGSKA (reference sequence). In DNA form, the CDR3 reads TGCAGTGCATGGACTAGCTACGAGCAGTACTTC. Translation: CSAWTSYEQYF.

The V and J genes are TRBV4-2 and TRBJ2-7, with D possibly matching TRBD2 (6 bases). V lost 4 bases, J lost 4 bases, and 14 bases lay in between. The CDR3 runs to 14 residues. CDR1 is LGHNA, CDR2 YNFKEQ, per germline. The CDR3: CASSPYERGYEQYF. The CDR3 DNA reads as TGTGCCAGCAGCCCCTATGAACGGGGGTACGAGCAGTACTTC.

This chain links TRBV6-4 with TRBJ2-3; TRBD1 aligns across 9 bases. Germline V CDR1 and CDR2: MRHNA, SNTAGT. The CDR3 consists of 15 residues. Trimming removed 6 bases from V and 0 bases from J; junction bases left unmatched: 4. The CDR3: CASSPGQGSTDTQYF. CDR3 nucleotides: TGTGCCAGCAGCCCAGGACAGGGGAGCACAGATACGCAGTATTTT.

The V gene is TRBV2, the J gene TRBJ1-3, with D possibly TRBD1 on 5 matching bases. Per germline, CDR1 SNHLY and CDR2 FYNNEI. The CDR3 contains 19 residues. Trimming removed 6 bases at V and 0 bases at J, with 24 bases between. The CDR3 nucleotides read TGTGCCAGCAGCATACAGGAATTGAGTCGATTTTTCTCTGGAAACACCATATATTTT. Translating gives CASSIQELSRFFSGNTIYF. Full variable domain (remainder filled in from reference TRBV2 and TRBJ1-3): EPEVTQTPSHQVTQMGQEVILRCVPISNHLYFYWYRQILGQKVEFLVSFYNNEISEKSEIFDDQFSVERPDGSNFTLKIRSTKLEDSAMYFCASSIQELSRFFSGNTIYFGEGSWLTVV.

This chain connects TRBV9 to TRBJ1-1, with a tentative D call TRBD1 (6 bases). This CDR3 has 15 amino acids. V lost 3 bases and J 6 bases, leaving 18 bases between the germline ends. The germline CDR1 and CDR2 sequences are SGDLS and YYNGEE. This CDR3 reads CASSEQGAALSEAFF. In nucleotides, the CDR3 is TGTGCCAGCAGCGAACAGGGAGCAGCCCTTTCTGAAGCTTTCTTT.

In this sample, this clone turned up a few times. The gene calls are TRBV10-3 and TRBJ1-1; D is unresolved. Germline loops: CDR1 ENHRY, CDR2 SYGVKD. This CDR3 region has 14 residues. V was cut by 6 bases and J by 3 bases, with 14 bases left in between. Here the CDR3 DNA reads TGTGCCATCAGCGGAGCGGGCCGACACACTGAAGCTTTCTTT. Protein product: CAISGAGRHTEAFF.

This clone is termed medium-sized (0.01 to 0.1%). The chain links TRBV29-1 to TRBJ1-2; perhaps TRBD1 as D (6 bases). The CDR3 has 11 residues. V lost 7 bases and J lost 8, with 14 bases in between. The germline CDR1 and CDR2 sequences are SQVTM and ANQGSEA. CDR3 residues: CSARQVIGYTF. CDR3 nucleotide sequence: TGCAGCGCCAGACAGGTTATCGGCTACACCTTC. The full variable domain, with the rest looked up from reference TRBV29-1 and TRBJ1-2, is SAVISQKPSRDICQRGTSLTIQCQVDSQVTMMFWYRQQPGQSLTLIATANQGSEATYESGFVIDKFPISRPNLTFSTLTVSNMSPEDSSIYLCSARQVIGYTFGSGTRLTVV.

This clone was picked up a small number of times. In DNA form, the CDR3 reads TGTGCCAGCAGCCACGGGACAGGGGTCACTGAAGCTTTCTTT. It specifies CASSHGTGVTEAFF. The J gene is TRBJ1-1, the V gene TRBV5-6, with 10 positions matching TRBD1. CDR1 and CDR2 from the germline V gene are SGHDT and YYEEEE. The V segment lost 4 bases and the J segment 4 bases; nucleotides outside the gene matches: 4. This CDR3 comprises 14 residues.

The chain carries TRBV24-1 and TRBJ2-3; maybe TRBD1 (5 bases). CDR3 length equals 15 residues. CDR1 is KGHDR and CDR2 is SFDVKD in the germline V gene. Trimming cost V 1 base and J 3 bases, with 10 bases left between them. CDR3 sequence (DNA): TGTGCCACCAGTGATTTTGGGGCAGGGACAGATACGCAGTATTTT. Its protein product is CATSDFGAGTDTQYF.